This TCR beta chain was identified during a study of OX40 agonist ivuxolimab in advanced cancers. For the study at large: Enrollees could have had prior anti-PD-1, anti-PD-L1 or anti-CTLA-4 therapy, which around 40% had received. Of the patients, three showed partial responses, one with hepatocellular carcinoma and two with cutaneous melanoma. Points from the study as a whole: Among patients with partial responses at 0.1-3.0 mg/kg, clonal expansion was among the lowest.

Trimming cost V 3 bases and J 4 bases, with 3 bases left between them. Germline CDR1 MNHEY, CDR2 SVGAGI. This CDR3 region has 11 residues. In regard to this clone: What it recognizes is unknown.

This table comes from immunoSEQ multiplex PCR, and its TCRdb copy is limited to in-frame clones, with some not included. Among fewer than 65,000 clones listed, 70% to 80% were seen once. The specimen comprised CD4+ or CD8+ T cells sorted from blood, sampled in a trial of the OX40 agonist ivuxolimab. The origin of this receptor is an adult with an advanced solid tumor such as melanoma, head and neck, liver or kidney cancer. J is TRBJ1-1 and V is TRBV6-5; no firm D call. In DNA, the CDR3 is TGTGCCAGCAGTTATGCCACTGAAGCTTTCTTT. This encodes CASSYATEAFF.